The 26 T cell receptor beta chains below were found in one sample sequenced in a study of breast tumors, draining lymph nodes, adjacent tissues. TCRdb independently ran MiXCR on the multiplex PCR reads; one entry per CDR3 protein. Among about 110,000 distinct CDR3 sequences listed, roughly 33% were seen once. Samples came from axillary lymph nodes draining the breast cancer. The sample was axillary lymph node tissue. Every receptor here comes from a female donor with breast cancer. Some clones in this sample may be carry-over from other donors' samples.

As regards this clonotype: This likely comes from a read error, as the CDR3 has no conserved phenylalanine or tryptophan at its end. This chain connects TRBV5-1 to TRBJ2-1; D is ambiguous. There are 18 residues in the CDR3. Per germline, CDR1 SGHRS and CDR2 YFSETQ. The CDR3 is CASSLVVGPLSSYNEQFL. CDR3 bases: TGCGCCAGCAGCTTGGTGGTTGGGCCATTAAGCTCCTACAACGAGCAGTTCCTC.

This clonotype was seen repeatedly, ten times or more. The chain couples TRBV20-1 to TRBJ2-1; TRBD2 agrees at 10 bases. This CDR3 spans 16 amino acids. The V segment lost 4 bases and the J segment 6 bases; nucleotides outside the gene matches: 12. Germline V gene data show CDR1 as DFQATT and CDR2 as SNEGSKA (reference sequence). This CDR3 reads CSANPILAGGVNEQFF. CDR3 bases: TGCAGTGCTAACCCCATCTTAGCGGGAGGAGTCAATGAGCAGTTCTTC.

This clonotype has at least ten counts. J is TRBJ2-5 and V is TRBV5-1, with a possible D match to TRBD1 (6 bases). V was trimmed by 1 base and J by 5 bases, leaving 9 bases between them. Looked up from germline, CDR1 is SGHRS and CDR2 is YFSETQ. The CDR3 is 13 residues long. The DNA of the CDR3 is TGCGCCAGCAGCTTGCAGGGGCGGGAGACCCAGTACTTC. It encodes CASSLQGRETQYF.

There are many counts of this clonotype. This rearrangement joins TRBV20-1 to TRBJ1-2; D is uncertain. Per germline, CDR1 DFQATT and CDR2 SNEGSKA (reference sequence). This CDR3 has 12 residues. This CDR3 is CSAEGVNYGYTF. The CDR3 region has the DNA TGCAGCGCGGAGGGAGTAAACTATGGCTACACCTTC.

The V gene is TRBV19, the J gene TRBJ1-6; 9 bases map to TRBD1. This CDR3 comprises 15 residues. Germline-derived CDR1 and CDR2 are LNHDA and SQIVND (reference sequence). V lost 4 bases to trimming and J lost 9 bases; unmatched junction nucleotides: 7. Here the CDR3 DNA reads TGTGCCAGTAGTACCCGGGACAGGGCTATTTCACCCCTCCACTTT. Protein: CASSTRDRAISPLHF.

In its sample, this clonotype was seen many times. V is TRBV20-1 and J is TRBJ2-7; D perhaps matches TRBD2 (6 bases). V was cut by 0 bases and J by 5 bases, with 20 bases left in between. Germline CDR1 DFQATT, CDR2 SNEGSKA (reference sequence). The CDR3 totals 16 residues. Written as DNA, the CDR3 is TGCAGTGCTAGAGATCAGACCCCCGGAGGGAAAAACGAGCAGTACTTC. Translated: CSARDQTPGGKNEQYF.

This clonotype was seen many times. The rearrangement joins TRBV7-2 to TRBJ1-2; D not resolved. Trimming stripped 5 bases from V and 8 bases from J, with 21 bases between. This CDR3 comprises 15 residues. Germline CDR1 reads SGHTA; CDR2 reads FQGNSA. The CDR3 protein is CASSQRWGASLGYTF. The CDR3 region has the DNA TGTGCCAGCAGCCAAAGGTGGGGAGCAAGCCTGGGCTACACCTTC.

This clonotype was recorded many times. CDR3: CASSQNRGGPADTQYF. The CDR3 nucleotides read TGTGCCAGCAGCCAAAACCGGGGAGGGCCGGCAGATACGCAGTATTTT. V and J are TRBV13 and TRBJ2-3; 7 positions agree with TRBD2. V dropped 5 bases and J dropped 4; count of bases not matched to a gene: 12. The V gene's germline CDR1 is PRHDT and CDR2 FYEKMQ (reference sequence). The CDR3 extends over 16 amino acids. Using reference TRBV13 and TRBJ2-3 for the parts outside the CDR3, the full variable domain is AAGVIQSPRHLIKEKRETATLKCYPIPRHDTVYWYQQGPGQDPQFLISFYEKMQSDKGSIPDRFSAQQFSDYHSELNMSSLELGDSALYFCASSQNRGGPADTQYFGPGTRLTVL.

V usage is TRBV9 and J usage is TRBJ1-6; 9 bases line up with TRBD1. This CDR3 comprises 17 residues. CDR1 and CDR2 from the germline V gene are SGDLS and YYNGEE. V lost 5 bases, J lost 3 bases, and 9 bases stayed unmatched. DNA for the CDR3: TGTGCCAGCAGTGACCGGGACAGGGTATTCTATAATTCACCCCTCCACTTT. It codes for CASSDRDRVFYNSPLHF.

This clonotype has ten or more counts. V is TRBV19 and J is TRBJ1-4; D gene unclear. There are 13 residues in the CDR3. V gave up 5 bases and J gave up 5 bases, with 9 bases separating them. From germline, CDR1 is LNHDA and CDR2 SQIVND (reference sequence). The CDR3 coding sequence is TGTGCCAGTAGTTACACCCACAATGAAAAACTGTTTTTT. As protein: CASSYTHNEKLFF.

In its sample, this clonotype was seen many times. The gene calls are TRBV7-8 and TRBJ1-5; D is perhaps TRBD1 (5 bases). Germline CDR1 SGHVS, CDR2 FQNEAQ. V was trimmed by 3 bases and J by 4 bases, leaving 10 bases between them. The length of the CDR3 is 14 residues. The CDR3 sequence is CASSFETENQPQHF. In nucleotides, the CDR3 is TGTGCCAGCAGCTTTGAGACAGAAAATCAGCCCCAGCATTTT. Combining the CDR3 with reference TRBV7-8 and TRBJ1-5 gives the whole variable domain GAGVSQSPRYKVAKRGQDVALRCDPISGHVSLFWYQQALGQGPEFLTYFQNEAQLDKSGLPSDRFFAERPEGSVSTLKIQRTQQEDSAVYLCASSFETENQPQHFGDGTRLSIL.

This clonotype was counted a single time. The chain uses TRBV28 and TRBJ2-3; TRBD1 aligns across 7 bases. Germline assignment: CDR1 MDHEN and CDR2 SYDVKM. The CDR3 extends over 15 amino acids. Germline trimming cut 8 bases from V and 3 bases from J; bases unmatched to any gene: 11. The CDR3 coding sequence is TGTGCCAGCCTCAGACGACAGGGCGGGACAGATACGCAGTATTTT. Translated, it gives CASLRRQGGTDTQYF.

The J gene is TRBJ2-1, the V gene TRBV20-1; no clear D. Germline V gene lookup returns CDR1 DFQATT and CDR2 SNEGSKA (reference sequence). The CDR3 consists of 10 residues. V gave up 2 bases and J gave up 8 bases, with 4 bases separating them. The CDR3 coding sequence is TGCAGTGCTAGAAGGGATGAGCAGTTCTTC. Amino acid sequence: CSARRDEQFF.

This sequence joins TRBV5-5 and TRBJ2-5; D is unresolved. V lost 5 bases, J lost 5 bases, and 22 bases lay in between. There are 16 residues in the CDR3. Germline-derived CDR1 and CDR2 are SGHKS and YYEKEE (reference sequence). Here the CDR3 reads CASRPTPALLRETQYF. The CDR3 coding sequence is TGTGCCAGCAGACCTACTCCGGCACTCCTACGGGAGACCCAGTACTTC.

On this clonotype itself: Without the conserved terminal phenylalanine or tryptophan, this CDR3 likely stems from a read error. This chain connects TRBV12-3 or TRBV12-4 to TRBJ1-1; D might be TRBD1 (6 bases). The V and J ends lost 2 bases and 4 bases respectively, with 11 bases between them. There are 14 residues in the CDR3. CDR3 nucleotides: TGTGCCAGCAGTTTAAAGGGGGGTGTCACTGAAGCTTTCGTT. This translates into CASSLKGGVTEAFV.

This clonotype showed up many times. V usage is TRBV5-5 and J usage is TRBJ1-3, with D maybe TRBD1 (6 bases). This CDR3 has 15 amino acids. V was shortened by 4 bases and J by 0 bases, with 11 bases between the two germline ends. Germline V lookup: CDR1 SGHKS, CDR2 YYEKEE (reference sequence). The CDR3 region has the DNA TGTGCCAGCAGCCGACAGGCGAACTCTGGAAACACCATATATTTT. The encoded protein is CASSRQANSGNTIYF. The complete variable domain, with remaining parts taken from reference TRBV5-5 and TRBJ1-3, reads DAGVTQSPTHLIKTRGQQVTLRCSPISGHKSVSWYQQVLGQGPQFIFQYYEKEERGRGNFPDRFSARQFPNYSSELNVNALLLGDSALYLCASSRQANSGNTIYFGEGSWLTVV.

This clonotype was seen ten or more times. The V call is TRBV9, the J call TRBJ2-1, with 7 bases identical to TRBD2. This CDR3 region has 16 residues. Looked up from germline, CDR1 is SGDLS and CDR2 is YYNGEE. The trim removed 0 bases at V and 9 bases at J, leaving 12 bases unmatched. CDR3 nucleotide sequence: TGTGCCAGCAGCGTAGGGGTGGCGGGAGAACGATTTGAGCAGTTCTTC. It encodes CASSVGVAGERFEQFF.

Regarding this clonotype: A read error may account for a junction end that differs from germline. This rearrangement joins TRBV24-1 to TRBJ2-1; D ambiguous. CDR1 and CDR2 (germline): KGHDR, SFDVKD. The CDR3 sequence is 12 residues long. DNA of the CDR3: TGTGCCGCCAGAGGTGTCTACGATGAGCAGTTCTTC. It yields the protein CAARGVYDEQFF.

This clonotype was detected only once. CDR3 region: CASSLFGTAVETQYF. The CDR3 nucleotides read TGTGCCAGCAGCTTGTTTGGGACCGCGGTGGAGACCCAGTACTTC. V usage is TRBV5-5 and J usage is TRBJ2-5; possibly TRBD1 or TRBD2 for D (5 bases each). V gave up 1 base and J gave up 5 bases, with 15 bases separating them. The CDR3 spans 15 residues. Per the germline V gene, CDR1 is SGHKS and CDR2 is YYEKEE (reference sequence).

About this clonotype itself: A much bigger clone sits one base away, suggesting this may be a read error. The chain carries TRBV20-1 and TRBJ2-5; TRBD1 matches 7 bases. CDR3 length: 15 residues. Unmatched junction bases numbered 12, after V lost 4 bases and J lost 4 bases. Germline V CDR1 and CDR2: DFQATT, SNEGSKA (reference sequence). DNA of the CDR3: TGCAGTGCTATATGGGCAGGGGGACGTCCAGAGACCCAGTACTTC. This gives the protein CSAIWAGGRPETQYF.

The table lists this clonotype with many counts. The rearrangement uses TRBV19 and TRBJ1-6; D is unresolved. Trimming took off 0 bases at V and 11 bases at J, with 14 bases between the two ends. CDR3 length: 15 residues. CDR1 and CDR2 (germline): LNHDA, SQIVND (reference sequence). This chain's CDR3 is CASSIEPGAWTPLHF. The DNA for the CDR3 is TGTGCCAGTAGTATAGAGCCTGGTGCTTGGACACCCCTCCACTTT.

Many counts were recorded for this clonotype. The chain is built from TRBV6-2 or TRBV6-3 and TRBJ1-3; D perhaps matches TRBD1 (6 bases). The V end was cut by 2 bases, the J end by 0 bases, with 8 bases between. Germline assignment: CDR1 MNHEY and CDR2 SVGEGT. The CDR3 covers 15 residues. The CDR3 reads CASSYGTNSGNTIYF. In DNA form, the CDR3 reads TGTGCCAGCAGTTACGGGACAAACTCTGGAAACACCATATATTTT.

This clonotype was found many times. This chain links TRBV20-1 with TRBJ2-7; a weak D match, TRBD2 (6 bases). The CDR3 contains 14 residues. Germline loops: CDR1 DFQATT, CDR2 SNEGSKA (reference sequence). V lost 1 base and J 4 bases, leaving 14 bases between the germline ends. CDR3 amino acids: CSARVRGGSYEQYF. DNA of the CDR3: TGCAGTGCTAGAGTTCGTGGGGGGTCGTACGAGCAGTACTTC.

The V call is TRBV29-1, the J call TRBJ1-4; 8 nucleotides align to TRBD1. Germline V gene data show CDR1 as SQVTM and CDR2 as ANQGSEA. V was clipped by 2 bases and J by 8 bases; unmatched bases: 10. The CDR3 has 15 residues. As DNA, the CDR3 is TGCAGCGTTGAACGCACCGCAGGGGGCGGCGAAAAACTGTTTTTT. Translation gives CSVERTAGGGEKLFF. Complete variable domain (other parts from reference TRBV29-1 and TRBJ1-4): SAVISQKPSRDICQRGTSLTIQCQVDSQVTMMFWYRQQPGQSLTLIATANQGSEATYESGFVIDKFPISRPNLTFSTLTVSNMSPEDSSIYLCSVERTAGGGEKLFFGSGTQLSVL.

This clonotype came up many times. V and J are TRBV9 and TRBJ2-1; TRBD1 is a possible D gene (6 bases). Trimming stripped 4 bases from V and 1 base from J, with 15 bases between. The germline V gene has CDR1 SGDLS and CDR2 YYNGEE. This CDR3 is built from 16 residues. The CDR3 protein is CASSKWGQASYNEQFF. The CDR3 DNA sequence: TGTGCCAGCAGCAAGTGGGGGCAGGCGTCCTACAATGAGCAGTTCTTC. The full variable domain, with the rest looked up from reference TRBV9 and TRBJ2-1, is DSGVTQTPKHLITATGQRVTLRCSPRSGDLSVYWYQQSLDQGLQFLIQYYNGEERAKGNILERFSAQQFPDLHSELNLSSLELGDSALYFCASSKWGQASYNEQFFGPGTRLTVL.

This rearrangement joins TRBV7-3 to TRBJ1-1; D unclear. Trimming stripped 2 bases from V and 6 bases from J, with 10 bases between. Germline V gene lookup returns CDR1 SGHTA and CDR2 FQGTGA. CDR3 length: 13 residues. Here the CDR3 reads CASSLYQEAEAFF. The CDR3 coding sequence is TGTGCCAGCAGCTTATATCAGGAGGCTGAAGCTTTCTTT.